What follows are 9 T cell receptor beta chains derived from one specimen sequenced in a study of beta chain features in type 1 diabetes. Findings of the study overall: Moderately but significantly shorter TCRB CDR3s were found in Type 1 diabetes patients in all four CD4+ subsets.

Expressed TCRB transcripts got sequenced, as all isolated RNA was reverse transcribed. Only in-frame clones appear in the TCRdb table, and some are missing; sequencing was by immunoSEQ multiplex PCR. Of about 710,000 clones listed, over 13% are singletons. Their target antigens are unknown. Sequencing was performed on naive CD4+ T cells from blood. These receptors were taken from a man between 18 and 29 years old with type 1 diabetes.

A few counts support this clone. The J gene is TRBJ1-5, the V gene TRBV27; no definite D call. V was pared by 4 bases and J by 11 bases, with 21 bases between. The CDR3 covers 15 residues. Germline lookup yields CDR1 MNHEY and CDR2 SMNVEV (reference sequence). The chain's CDR3 is CASSSLGPLLTTQHF. The CDR3 region has the DNA TGTGCCAGCAGTTCCTTAGGACCCCTCCTAACGACCCAGCATTTT.

The V gene is TRBV19, the J gene TRBJ1-1; D possibly corresponds to TRBD1 (6 bases). CDR3 length equals 14 residues. Germline V CDR1 and CDR2: LNHDA, SQIVND (reference sequence). V was cut by 2 bases and J by 7 bases, with 14 bases left in between. The CDR3 spells CASSIRSSGVEAFF. CDR3 coding DNA: TGTGCCAGTAGTATACGATCATCAGGGGTTGAAGCTTTCTTT.

A few counts support this clone. This chain uses TRBV29-1 with TRBJ1-1; 10 positions match TRBD1. With 7 bases clipped from V and 1 base from J, the junction kept 9 bases outside the gene matches. The CDR3 consists of 15 residues. Germline V CDR1 and CDR2: SQVTM, ANQGSEA. CDR3 nucleotide sequence: TGCAGCGCCCCAGACAGGGGGCGTGGGAACACTGAAGCTTTCTTT. Translating gives CSAPDRGRGNTEAFF.

This chain uses TRBV4-2 with TRBJ1-4; no definite D call. The CDR3 length is 15 residues. The V gene lost 1 base and the J gene lost 3 bases, with 9 bases spanning the gap. The germline V gene encodes CDR1 LGHNA and CDR2 YNFKEQ. CDR3 residues: CASSQGRGANEKLFF. The CDR3 bases are TGTGCCAGCAGCCAAGGACGCGGAGCTAATGAAAAACTGTTTTTT.

The chain is built from TRBV27 and TRBJ1-5; D is undetermined. Germline CDR1 MNHEY, CDR2 SMNVEV (reference sequence). The CDR3 is made up of 15 amino acids. Trimming took 2 bases from V and 3 from J, leaving 11 bases between them. The CDR3 DNA is TGTGCCAGCAGTTTAATCCCGACAACCAATCAGCCCCAGCATTTT. Protein: CASSLIPTTNQPQHF.

The chain combines TRBV15 with TRBJ2-3; D not certain. CDR1 is LNHNV, CDR2 YYDKDF, per germline (reference sequence). This CDR3 has 14 residues. Trimming cost V 0 bases and J 4 bases, with 8 bases left between them. For the CDR3, the DNA is TGTGCCACCAGCAGAGATAAGGGCCCAGATACGCAGTATTTT. Its translation is CATSRDKGPDTQYF.

This clone has just a few counts. This sequence joins TRBV2 and TRBJ1-1; D perhaps matches TRBD1 (6 bases). This CDR3 spans 13 amino acids. V lost 5 bases, J lost 6 bases, and 13 bases lay in between. The germline V gene has CDR1 SNHLY and CDR2 FYNNEI. In DNA form, the CDR3 reads TGTGCCAGCAGTCCACAGGGTTTCGCTGAAGCTTTCTTT. Translating gives CASSPQGFAEAFF.

The V call is TRBV9, the J call TRBJ1-4, with D possibly being TRBD1 (6 bases). V was clipped by 4 bases and J by 1 base, with 11 bases between them. The CDR3 is made up of 15 amino acids. The V gene's germline CDR1 is SGDLS and CDR2 YYNGEE. In DNA form, the CDR3 reads TGTGCCAGCAGCCCATCGACAGGAACTAATGAAAAACTGTTTTTT. This translates into CASSPSTGTNEKLFF.

In this sample, this clone turned up a few times. The chain uses TRBV29-1 and TRBJ2-7; a possible D gene is TRBD1 (6 bases). The ends were cut back, 3 bases at V and 0 bases at J, with 9 bases in the middle. The CDR3 covers 13 residues. Germline V gene sequence: CDR1 SQVTM, CDR2 ANQGSEA. This chain's CDR3 is CSVEGATSYEQYF. The CDR3 DNA reads as TGCAGCGTTGAGGGGGCCACCTCCTACGAGCAGTACTTC.